This T cell receptor beta chain appears in the sequencing data of a study of T-cell memory formation after mild COVID-19 (dated by TCRdb to about 2021). For the study in its entirety: Most TCR sequence clusters were specific to one of the two donors. Longitudinal TCRalpha and TCRbeta repertoire sequencing tracked T-cell clones expanding and contracting after mild COVID-19 in a couple of donors. Two young, previously healthy adult volunteers, one female and one male, were included in the cohort. Study-wide findings and limitations: Some responding clones were detected in pre-infection memory, suggesting pre-existing cross-reactive memory T cells joined the SARS-CoV-2 response. SARS-CoV-2 specificity of the second-wave clones peaking on day 37 was not confirmed. The study included only a couple of mild cases, and larger cohorts that include severe cases with pre-infection samples were judged to be necessary. Clones that contracted from day 15 to 85 showed balanced CD4/CD8 phenotypes, whereas a second wave of clones that expanded from day 15 to 37 leaned towards CD4+. Contracting CD4+ clones appeared mostly in the CM and EM memory subsets, whereas CD8+ clones were enriched in EMRA.

The sample was run on an Illumina NovaSeq 6000. TCRalpha and TCRbeta cDNA libraries were constructed by 5'RACE with constant-segment primers, with sample barcodes and unique molecular identifiers being introduced. RNA was extracted from every sample with Trizol reagent. Libraries were amplified in two PCR steps, with a second sample barcode and Illumina TruSeq adapters added in the second step. Sequencing of libraries was performed on an Illumina NovaSeq with 2 x 150 bp paired-end reads. The authors processed their data as follows. Demultiplexing of reads and collapsing into UMI-guided consensus sequences were performed with migec v1.2.7. Using mixcr v2.1.11, UMI consensuses were aligned to TRA and TRB V and J templates and then assembled into clonotypes. A clonotype was counted as expanded or contracted only if both edgeR and NoisET called the change significant, with noise models trained on biological replicates. For edgeR calls, the cutoffs were a false discovery rate-adjusted p below 0.01 and a log2 fold-change threshold of 1. PCA with hierarchical clustering of max-normalized trajectories of the 1000 most abundant clonotypes was used as exploratory dynamics analysis. The CD4 or CD8 phenotype of responding clones was assigned using the separately sequenced CD4+ and CD8+ repertoires. The raw public data were reprocessed by TCRdb itself: fastp quality trimming at Q25, MiXCR clonotype calling, in-frame beta chains only. Rows with a matching CDR3 protein are joined into one entry that keeps the most common DNA and genes. The V and J calls reflect TCRdb's pipeline rather than the authors' work. The table for this sample lists approximately 300,000 distinct CDR3 sequences; less than 20% of them were counted only once. The top ten hold around 24% of the sample.

Ficoll-Paque density gradient centrifugation was used to isolate PBMCs. The sample holds a few counts of this clonotype. No antigen is known for it. Per-base qualities were not stored, and no clone one base away is much larger. For CDR1 and CDR2, the germline V gene lists SGHTA and FQGNSA. Measured from the cysteine to the phenylalanine, the CDR3 is 14 residues long. Only the CDR3 part of the read is kept: 42 bases, read in frame from the first base. Between the V and J ends, shortened by 2 bases and 3 bases respectively, the junction contains 10 bases. The V gene is TRBV7-2 and the J gene is TRBJ1-1; no D gene call is confident. Sequencing was done on a sample of PBMCs or a T cell subset sorted from them (not recorded which). This receptor was obtained from a man between 18 and 29 years old who had mild COVID-19 (a few samples of this study predate the infection). The sample titles of this study are shuffled in the database, so cell type and time point are left out; the donor was told from shared clones. Here the CDR3 is given as CASSLYGADTEAFF. The nucleotides read TGTGCCAGCAGCTTATACGGCGCCGACACTGAAGCTTTCTTT.